One and the same sample provided the 20 T cell receptor beta chains below, sequenced in a study of multiple sclerosis patients with progressive multifocal leukoencephalopathy. The method was immunoSEQ multiplex PCR; TCRdb's version includes in-frame clones alone and lacks a portion of them. The sample has tens of thousands of clones, about nine tenths seen once. Noted time point: before natalizumab initiation. The sample comprised PBMCs. These receptors came from a human donor with multiple sclerosis.

J is TRBJ2-5 and V is TRBV7-2, with 9 bases aligning to TRBD1. This CDR3 comprises 17 residues. The germline CDR1 and CDR2 sequences are SGHTA and FQGNSA. Trimming at V came to 4 bases and at J to 0 bases, leaving 9 bases not matched to a gene. The DNA for the CDR3 is TGTGCCAGCAGCTCCAACCGGGACAGGGCACACCAAGAGACCCAGTACTTC. Translation: CASSSNRDRAHQETQYF.

CDR3 coding DNA: TGTGCCAGTAGTATCGGCAGAATTGAGTACAATGAGCAGTTCTTC. Translated, it gives CASSIGRIEYNEQFF. The chain is built from TRBV19 and TRBJ2-1; D remains ambiguous. The CDR3 has 15 residues. Trimming shortened V by 3 bases and J by 4 bases, and 13 bases separated the two germline ends. The V gene's germline CDR1 is LNHDA and CDR2 SQIVND (reference sequence).

This sequence joins TRBV14 and TRBJ1-4; D is undetermined. Trimming removed 3 bases at V and 4 bases at J, with 18 bases between. This CDR3 has 17 residues. Germline CDR1 SGHDN, CDR2 FVKESK. CDR3 in amino acids: CASSQVPSVGINEKLFF. The DNA for the CDR3 is TGTGCCAGCAGCCAGGTCCCCTCGGTGGGGATTAATGAAAAACTGTTTTTT.

The V call is TRBV6-4, the J call TRBJ1-1, with TRBD1 as a possible D gene (5 bases). Trimming shortened V by 4 bases and J by 3 bases, and 9 bases separated the two germline ends. The CDR3 spans 13 residues. Germline CDR1 and CDR2: MRHNA and SNTAGT. The CDR3 bases are TGTGCCAGCAGTGTTACCAGGGACACTGAAGCTTTCTTT. Its translation is CASSVTRDTEAFF.

The chain recombines TRBV19 with TRBJ2-1; 8 nucleotides agree with TRBD2. The CDR3 has 16 amino acids. In germline, CDR1 is LNHDA, CDR2 SQIVND (reference sequence). J was trimmed by 0 bases and V by 4 bases; bases with no gene match: 5. CDR3 in amino acids: CASSTRLAGSYNEQFF. The CDR3 DNA reads as TGTGCCAGTAGTACCCGGCTAGCGGGCTCCTACAATGAGCAGTTCTTC.

V gene TRBV19 combines with J gene TRBJ1-2, with D hard to call. CDR3 length equals 12 residues. V was pared by 5 bases and J by 8 bases, with 12 bases between. CDR1 and CDR2 from the germline V gene are LNHDA and SQIVND (reference sequence). This chain's CDR3 is CASSEVRQGYTF. CDR3 DNA: TGTGCCAGTAGTGAGGTCAGGCAAGGCTACACCTTC.

This chain connects TRBV4-3 to TRBJ1-3; TRBD1 might be the D (6 bases). The CDR3 is made up of 16 amino acids. Germline assignment: CDR1 LGHNA and CDR2 YSLEER. V lost 0 bases to trimming and J lost 4 bases, with 13 bases between them. The CDR3 sequence: CASSQDIQGRGNTIYF. The CDR3 bases are TGCGCCAGCAGCCAAGATATCCAGGGGCGCGGAAACACCATATATTTT.

The rearrangement joins TRBV20-1 to TRBJ1-1; D is perhaps TRBD1 (5 bases). Germline V lookup: CDR1 DFQATT, CDR2 SNEGSKA (reference sequence). The CDR3 contains 11 residues. Trimming shortened V by 6 bases and J by 7 bases, and 12 bases separated the two germline ends. The CDR3 loop is CSAYRQLEAFF. The CDR3 DNA sequence: TGCAGTGCCTACCGACAGCTTGAAGCTTTCTTT.

The V and J genes are TRBV5-1 and TRBJ2-5, with D tentatively TRBD2 (6 bases). V lost 0 bases and J 1 base, leaving 13 bases between the germline ends. The CDR3 extends over 16 amino acids. Germline V gene data show CDR1 as SGHRS and CDR2 as YFSETQ. The CDR3 DNA follows: TGCGCCAGCAGCTTGGGCTCAGGGAGGATCCAAGAGACCCAGTACTTC. It is translated as CASSLGSGRIQETQYF.

This chain joins TRBV10-3 and TRBJ1-2, with D unclear. The CDR3 contains 12 residues. V lost 2 bases, J lost 3 bases, and 4 bases lay in between. CDR1 is ENHRY, CDR2 SYGVKD, per germline. The CDR3, as DNA: TGTGCCATCAGTGAGAGCGACTATGGCTACACCTTC. Its protein product is CAISESDYGYTF.

J is TRBJ1-2 and V is TRBV7-9; D gene unclear. Between the trimmed V and J ends, which lost 1 base and 5 bases, there was a span of 14 bases. The CDR3 is 15 amino acids. From germline, CDR1 is SEHNR and CDR2 FQNEAQ (reference sequence). The CDR3 DNA reads TGTGCCAGCAGCTTAGAGTCCGGCTCTCGGTATGGCTACACCTTC. Translation: CASSLESGSRYGYTF.

The chain joins TRBV5-1 to TRBJ1-1, with D perhaps matching TRBD1 (5 bases). V lost 4 bases and J 1 base, leaving 11 bases between the germline ends. The CDR3 is 14 amino acids. Germline loops: CDR1 SGHRS, CDR2 YFSETQ. The CDR3 DNA reads as TGCGCCAGCAGCGCTTCCGGGGGGAACACTGAAGCTTTCTTT. Protein: CASSASGGNTEAFF.

In DNA form, the CDR3 reads TGTGCCTGGAGTGTTGCGGGGGCAGGAGATTCACCCCTCCACTTT. It encodes CAWSVAGAGDSPLHF. The J gene is TRBJ1-6, the V gene TRBV30, with D perhaps matching TRBD1 (6 bases). Germline V gene data show CDR1 as GTSNPN and CDR2 as SVGIG (reference sequence). V was trimmed by 0 bases and J by 8 bases, leaving 14 bases between them. The CDR3 is made up of 15 amino acids.

The genes are TRBV5-1 and TRBJ2-1; D gene uncertain. V was clipped by 4 bases and J by 8 bases, with 7 bases between them. Germline CDR1 and CDR2: SGHRS and YFSETQ. The CDR3 totals 11 residues. For the CDR3, the DNA is TGCGCCAGCAGCCGTGGCCATGAGCAGTTCTTC. Amino acid sequence: CASSRGHEQFF.

This chain links TRBV9 with TRBJ2-3; the match to TRBD2 covers 12 bases. Germline CDR1 and CDR2: SGDLS and YYNGEE. The V and J ends lost 0 bases and 0 bases, in that order; junction bases with no gene match: 8. The CDR3 is 19 residues long. DNA for the CDR3: TGTGCCAGCAGCGTAGAGGTTTGGACTAGCGGGATGAGCACAGATACGCAGTATTTT. Amino acid sequence: CASSVEVWTSGMSTDTQYF.

The chain combines TRBV29-1 with TRBJ1-1; no firm D call. This CDR3 has 11 amino acids. Germline V CDR1 and CDR2: SQVTM, ANQGSEA. The ends were cut back, 6 bases at V and 0 bases at J, with 5 bases in the middle. The CDR3 reads CSVIVNTEAFF. The CDR3 DNA reads as TGCAGCGTGATAGTGAACACTGAAGCTTTCTTT.

The gene calls are TRBV4-3 and TRBJ2-7; 8 positions agree with TRBD1. Germline loops: CDR1 LGHNA, CDR2 YSLEER. Unmatched junction bases numbered 9, after V lost 0 bases and J lost 5 bases. The CDR3 totals 16 residues. The DNA of the CDR3 is TGCGCCAGCAGCCAAGAAGCAGGGGGCCTCTTCCACGAGCAGTACTTC. It codes for CASSQEAGGLFHEQYF.

V usage is TRBV30 and J usage is TRBJ1-2; D remains ambiguous. The V and J ends lost 2 bases and 13 bases respectively, with 14 bases between them. Germline CDR1 GTSNPN, CDR2 SVGIG (reference sequence). The CDR3 is made up of 11 amino acids. In DNA, the CDR3 is TGTGCCTGGAGTCCGTCACGGGAGTTCACCTTC. Protein sequence: CAWSPSREFTF.

V usage is TRBV5-4 and J usage is TRBJ2-1, with 9 bases identical to TRBD2. CDR3 size: 17 residues. Germline CDR1 reads SGHNT; CDR2 reads YYREEE (reference sequence). V was clipped by 4 bases and J by 0 bases; unmatched bases: 8. CDR3 protein: CASSGGLANDSYNEQFF. In DNA form, the CDR3 reads TGTGCCAGCAGCGGCGGACTAGCGAACGACTCCTACAATGAGCAGTTCTTC.

The chain couples TRBV2 to TRBJ1-5, with D unresolved. The CDR3 totals 14 residues. In germline, CDR1 is SNHLY, CDR2 FYNNEI. The V end lost 5 bases, the J end lost 3 bases, and 11 bases lay between the germline ends. The CDR3 DNA sequence: TGTGCCAGCAGTTCGGACGGGGACAATCAGCCCCAGCATTTT. This gives the protein CASSSDGDNQPQHF.